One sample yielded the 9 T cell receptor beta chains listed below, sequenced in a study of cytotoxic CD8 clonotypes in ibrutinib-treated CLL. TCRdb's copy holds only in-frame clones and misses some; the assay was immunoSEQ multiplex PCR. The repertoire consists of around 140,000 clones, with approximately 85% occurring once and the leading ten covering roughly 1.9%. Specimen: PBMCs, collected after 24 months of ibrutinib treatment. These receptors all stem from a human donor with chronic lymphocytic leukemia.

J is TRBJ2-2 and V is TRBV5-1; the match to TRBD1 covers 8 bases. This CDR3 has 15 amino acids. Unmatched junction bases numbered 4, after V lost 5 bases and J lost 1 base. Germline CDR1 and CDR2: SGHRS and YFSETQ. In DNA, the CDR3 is TGCGCCAGCAGGCCCGGGACAGGGAACACCGGGGAGCTGTTTTTT. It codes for CASRPGTGNTGELFF.

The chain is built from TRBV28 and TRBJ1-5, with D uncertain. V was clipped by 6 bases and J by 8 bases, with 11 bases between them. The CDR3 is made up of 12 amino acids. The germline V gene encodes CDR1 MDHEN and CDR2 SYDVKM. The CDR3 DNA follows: TGTGCCAGCAGAGAATCCCGGGAGCCCCAGCATTTT. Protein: CASRESREPQHF.

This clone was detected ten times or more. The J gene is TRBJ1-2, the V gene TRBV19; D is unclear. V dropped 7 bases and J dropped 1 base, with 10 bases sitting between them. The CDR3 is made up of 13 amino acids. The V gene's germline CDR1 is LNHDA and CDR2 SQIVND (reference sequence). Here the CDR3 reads CASTSTINYGYTF. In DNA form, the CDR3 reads TGTGCCAGTACCTCCACCATTAACTATGGCTACACCTTC.

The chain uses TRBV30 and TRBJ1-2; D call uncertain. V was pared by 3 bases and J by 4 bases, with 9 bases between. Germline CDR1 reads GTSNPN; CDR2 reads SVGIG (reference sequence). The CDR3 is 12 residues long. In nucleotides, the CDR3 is TGTGCCTGGAGACCGAGAACCTATGGCTACACCTTC. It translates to CAWRPRTYGYTF. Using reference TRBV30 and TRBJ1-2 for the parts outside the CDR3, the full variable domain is SQTIHQWPATLVQPVGSPLSLECTVEGTSNPNLYWYRQAAGRGLQLLFYSVGIGQISSEVPQNLSASRPQDRQFILSSKKLLLSDSGFYLCAWRPRTYGYTFGSGTRLTVV.

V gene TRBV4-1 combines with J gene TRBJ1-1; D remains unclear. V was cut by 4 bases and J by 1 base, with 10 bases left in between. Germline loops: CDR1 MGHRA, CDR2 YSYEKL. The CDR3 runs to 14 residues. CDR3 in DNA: TGCGCCAGCAGCCCCATCCTCCGGAACACTGAAGCTTTCTTT. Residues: CASSPILRNTEAFF.

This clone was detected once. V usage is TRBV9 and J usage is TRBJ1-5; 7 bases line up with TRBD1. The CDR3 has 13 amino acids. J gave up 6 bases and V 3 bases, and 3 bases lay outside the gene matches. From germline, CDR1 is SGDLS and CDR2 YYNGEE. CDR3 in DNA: TGTGCCAGCAGCGAACAGGGGTTTCAGCCCCAGCATTTT. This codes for CASSEQGFQPQHF.

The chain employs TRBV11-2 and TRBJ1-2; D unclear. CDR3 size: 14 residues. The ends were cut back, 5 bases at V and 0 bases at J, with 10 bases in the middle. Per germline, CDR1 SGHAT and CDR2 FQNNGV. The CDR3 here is CASSVPRANYGYTF. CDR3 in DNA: TGTGCCAGCAGCGTACCCCGGGCTAACTATGGCTACACCTTC.

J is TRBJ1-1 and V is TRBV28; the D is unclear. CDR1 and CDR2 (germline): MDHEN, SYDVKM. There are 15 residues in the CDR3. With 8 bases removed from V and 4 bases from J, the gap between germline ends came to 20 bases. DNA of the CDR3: TGTGCCAGCTCTTTGCCCGGGGTCGTTGGCACTGAAGCTTTCTTT. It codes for CASSLPGVVGTEAFF.

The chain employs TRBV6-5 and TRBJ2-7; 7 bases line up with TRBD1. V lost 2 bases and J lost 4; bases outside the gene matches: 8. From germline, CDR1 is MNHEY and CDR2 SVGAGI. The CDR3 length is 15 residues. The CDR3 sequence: CASSYGQGVWYEQYF. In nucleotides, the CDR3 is TGTGCCAGCAGTTACGGGCAGGGGGTGTGGTACGAGCAGTACTTC.